The clone carrying this T cell receptor beta chain was found a few times. What it recognizes is unknown. The record originates from a study of beta chain features in type 1 diabetes. Study summary: Age, gender, cell numbers and subset yield matched between patients and controls.

Sequenced material consisted of expressed TCRB transcripts (all of the isolated RNA was reverse transcribed). The method was immunoSEQ multiplex PCR; TCRdb's version includes in-frame clones alone and lacks a portion of them. The sample holds under 50,000 clones, roughly half seen once. V gave up 8 bases and J gave up 3 bases; unmatched junction bases: 6. This CDR3 has 14 amino acids. Germline V gene lookup returns CDR1 MNHEY and CDR2 SVGAGI. Whole-study results and caveats: Unsettled here was the matter of whether HLA type influences TCRB rearrangement. VDJ junctions sequenced from type 1 diabetes patients showed fewer insertions and more deletions.

The chain uses TRBV6-5 and TRBJ2-3; TRBD1 aligns across 9 bases. The sequencing sample was made of Tregs from blood. The sequence came from a woman aged 18-29 years in good health. CDR3 amino acids: CASRLQGATDTQYF. DNA of the CDR3: TGTGCCAGCCGCTTACAGGGGGCAACAGATACGCAGTATTTT.